One and the same sample provided the 25 T cell receptor beta chains below, sequenced in a study of siplizumab effects on memory and regulatory T cells. Using immunoSEQ multiplex PCR, the repertoire was profiled, and TCRdb retains in-frame clones only, with some absent. This sample yields 90,000 to 150,000 clones, of which just over 90% are seen a single time; approximately 0.17% belongs to the top ten. Sequenced input: non-Treg CD4+ T cells sorted from blood. The receptor set was obtained from a human donor in good health.

CDR3 DNA: TGTGCCAGTTCCACTACGAGGGTCGGGGGCTACGAGCAGTACTTC. Protein sequence: CASSTTRVGGYEQYF. J is TRBJ2-7 and V is TRBV19; possible D gene TRBD2, 6 bases. The CDR3 spans 15 residues. V was pared by 8 bases and J by 3 bases, with 20 bases between. CDR1 is LNHDA and CDR2 is SQIVND in the germline V gene (reference sequence). The whole variable domain, filled in from reference TRBV19 and TRBJ2-7, reads DGGITQSPKYLFRKEGQNVTLSCEQNLNHDAMYWYRQDPGQGLRLIYYSQIVNDFQKGDIAEGYSVSREKKESFPLTVTSAQKNPTAFYLCASSTTRVGGYEQYFGPGTRLTVT.

V is TRBV15 and J is TRBJ2-7, with 7 nucleotides matching TRBD1. The V gene's germline CDR1 is LNHNV and CDR2 YYDKDF (reference sequence). The junction had 3 bases not matched to a gene; V was cut back by 1 base and J by 0 bases. The CDR3 runs to 15 residues. The CDR3 DNA reads TGTGCCACCAGCAGAGCCGGGACAGTCTCCTACGAGCAGTACTTC. Translated: CATSRAGTVSYEQYF.

This clone showed up just once. The chain combines TRBV29-1 with TRBJ1-1; D gene uncertain. Germline-derived CDR1 and CDR2 are SQVTM and ANQGSEA. The V gene lost 1 base and the J gene lost 5 bases, with 14 bases spanning the gap. The CDR3 has 14 residues. Here the CDR3 reads CSVEGRVSETEAFF. CDR3 in DNA: TGCAGCGTTGAAGGTAGGGTGTCGGAAACTGAAGCTTTCTTT.

The V call is TRBV2, the J call TRBJ2-3; no firm D call. The CDR3 runs 12 residues. Trimming cost V 2 bases and J 6 bases, with 6 bases left between them. The germline CDR1 and CDR2 sequences are SNHLY and FYNNEI. The CDR3 is CASSEILDTQYF. CDR3 bases: TGTGCCAGCAGTGAAATTCTTGATACGCAGTATTTT.

This chain links TRBV18 with TRBJ1-6; tentative D call: TRBD1 (5 bases). This CDR3 is 16 amino acids long. The germline V gene has CDR1 KGHSH and CDR2 LQKENI. Between the trimmed V and J ends, which lost 3 bases and 5 bases, there was a span of 14 bases. The CDR3 is CASSPNLGGNNSPLHF. The CDR3 DNA sequence: TGTGCCAGCTCACCTAATTTGGGGGGAAATAATTCACCCCTCCACTTT. Drawing the rest from reference TRBV18 and TRBJ1-6, the complete variable domain is NAGVMQNPRHLVRRRGQEARLRCSPMKGHSHVYWYRQLPEEGLKFMVYLQKENIIDESGMPKERFSAEFPKEGPSILRIQQVVRGDSAAYFCASSPNLGGNNSPLHFGNGTRLTVT.

The rearrangement uses TRBV30 and TRBJ1-3; the D is unclear. The CDR3 has 13 amino acids. V gave up 5 bases and J gave up 0 bases, with 8 bases separating them. CDR1 GTSNPN and CDR2 SVGIG come from the germline V gene (reference sequence). The DNA of the CDR3 is TGTGCCTGGGGTTCCAACTCTGGAAACACCATATATTTT. This gives the protein CAWGSNSGNTIYF.

The V and J genes are TRBV2 and TRBJ1-1, with unresolved D. The CDR3 runs to 11 residues. V lost 9 bases, J lost 3 bases, and 8 bases lay in between. Germline values: CDR1 SNHLY, CDR2 FYNNEI. This CDR3 is CARSRDTEAFF. The CDR3 DNA sequence: TGTGCCAGATCCCGGGACACTGAAGCTTTCTTT.

This clone was seen a handful of times. V usage is TRBV5-1 and J usage is TRBJ1-2, with D unresolved. CDR3 length: 14 amino acids. The germline V gene has CDR1 SGHRS and CDR2 YFSETQ. Trimming pared 0 bases from V and 5 bases from J, leaving 11 bases between. The CDR3 is CASSLGVPLYGYTF. Here the CDR3 DNA reads TGCGCCAGCAGCTTGGGGGTCCCTTTGTATGGCTACACCTTC.

The chain employs TRBV7-6 and TRBJ2-7; possibly TRBD1 or TRBD2 for D (5 bases each). V lost 0 bases, J lost 2 bases, and 11 bases lay in between. The CDR3 extends over 15 amino acids. Germline CDR1 and CDR2: SGHVS and FNYEAQ. As DNA, the CDR3 is TGTGCCAGCAGCTTAGCGCCAGGGAGCCCCTACGAGCAGTACTTC. It translates to CASSLAPGSPYEQYF.

The chain couples TRBV2 to TRBJ1-3, with unresolved D. V was pared by 3 bases and J by 0 bases, with 6 bases between. The germline V gene has CDR1 SNHLY and CDR2 FYNNEI. The CDR3 contains 14 residues. The CDR3 reads CASSDSGSGNTIYF. In DNA form, the CDR3 reads TGTGCCAGCAGTGATTCGGGCTCTGGAAACACCATATATTTT.

The chain recombines TRBV27 with TRBJ1-5; the D is unclear. Germline assignment: CDR1 MNHEY and CDR2 SMNVEV (reference sequence). This CDR3 region has 13 residues. V dropped 5 bases and J dropped 5 bases, with 10 bases sitting between them. The CDR3 DNA reads TGTGCCAGCAGTGGTGGCTACCATCAGCCCCAGCATTTT. It encodes CASSGGYHQPQHF.

V and J are TRBV19 and TRBJ2-5; D might be TRBD1 (6 bases). V lost 0 bases and J lost 7, with 12 bases in between. CDR1 and CDR2 from the germline V gene are LNHDA and SQIVND (reference sequence). The CDR3 length is 14 residues. The DNA for the CDR3 is TGTGCCAGTAGTATAGATACAGGGCCCAGGACCCAGTACTTC. Translated: CASSIDTGPRTQYF.

V gene TRBV29-1 combines with J gene TRBJ1-1, with unresolved D. V lost 4 bases, J lost 4 bases, and 7 bases lay in between. This CDR3 is 11 amino acids long. Germline CDR1 and CDR2: SQVTM and ANQGSEA. CDR3 in DNA: TGCAGCGTTGGGGTTTCCACTGAAGCTTTCTTT. Protein sequence: CSVGVSTEAFF.

The genes are TRBV6-5 and TRBJ2-7; D unclear. This CDR3 contains 12 residues. The germline V gene encodes CDR1 MNHEY and CDR2 SVGAGI. Trimming left V 6 bases short and J 0 bases short, with 6 bases between. Here the CDR3 reads CASRQTSYEQYF. DNA for the CDR3: TGTGCCAGCAGGCAGACCTCCTACGAGCAGTACTTC.

The V gene is TRBV5-5, the J gene TRBJ2-7; the D is unclear. CDR3 length equals 15 residues. The V gene's germline CDR1 is SGHKS and CDR2 YYEKEE (reference sequence). V gave up 0 bases and J gave up 4 bases, with 14 bases separating them. In DNA, the CDR3 is TGTGCCAGCAGCTTGGGGGCACTTGCTCCTTACGAGCAGTACTTC. This translates into CASSLGALAPYEQYF.

The sample holds one count of this clone. The chain has TRBV19 and TRBJ1-1, with 9 bases that match TRBD1. The germline CDR1 and CDR2 sequences are LNHDA and SQIVND (reference sequence). The J segment lost 1 base and the V segment lost 4 bases, leaving 7 bases of the junction unmatched. This CDR3 spans 16 amino acids. CDR3 in DNA: TGTGCCAGTAGTACCCCATCGACAGGGGGGAACACTGAAGCTTTCTTT. This translates into CASSTPSTGGNTEAFF.

This clone occurred once. The rearrangement joins TRBV7-9 to TRBJ2-3; D remains ambiguous. The CDR3 is made up of 13 amino acids. The V gene lost 5 bases and the J gene lost 2 bases, with 8 bases spanning the gap. Germline V gene lookup returns CDR1 SEHNR and CDR2 FQNEAQ (reference sequence). The CDR3 sequence is CASSLGPTDTQYF. Here the CDR3 DNA reads TGTGCCAGCAGCCTCGGACCCACAGATACGCAGTATTTT. The whole variable domain, filled in from reference TRBV7-9 and TRBJ2-3, reads DTGVSQNPRHKITKRGQNVTFRCDPISEHNRLYWYRQTLGQGPEFLTYFQNEAQLEKSRLLSDRFSAERPKGSFSTLEIQRTEQGDSAMYLCASSLGPTDTQYFGPGTRLTVL.

The gene calls are TRBV6-5 and TRBJ2-7, with D unresolved. This CDR3 spans 14 amino acids. Trimming removed 5 bases from V and 2 bases from J, with 13 bases in between. In germline, CDR1 is MNHEY, CDR2 SVGAGI. The CDR3 loop is CASSDTYRPYEQYF. The CDR3 coding sequence is TGTGCCAGCAGTGACACCTACAGACCCTACGAGCAGTACTTC.

The count of this clone is one. The chain links TRBV12-1 to TRBJ2-3. TRBV12-1 is listed as a pseudogene. The CDR3 covers 17 residues. CDR3 bases: TGTGCCAGCAGACACTTGGTCGGAGGGGGGTTCTTTGATACGCAGTATTTT. Protein sequence: CASRHLVGGGFFDTQYF.

This sequence joins TRBV7-8 and TRBJ1-2; 10 bases are a match to TRBD1. V was clipped by 8 bases and J by 0 bases; unmatched bases: 9. Per the germline V gene, CDR1 is SGHVS and CDR2 is FQNEAQ. This CDR3 contains 16 residues. CDR3: CASSLGQGSANYGYTF. CDR3 sequence (DNA): TGTGCCAGCTCCTTGGGACAGGGGTCCGCTAACTATGGCTACACCTTC.

The chain couples TRBV4-1 to TRBJ2-5; no clear D gene. This CDR3 spans 14 amino acids. V was shortened by 1 base and J by 7 bases, with 13 bases between the two germline ends. Germline CDR1 reads MGHRA; CDR2 reads YSYEKL. CDR3 in DNA: TGCGCCAGCAGCCAAGCGGAAATAGTAGGGACCCAGTACTTC. Translating gives CASSQAEIVGTQYF.

This chain joins TRBV9 and TRBJ1-6; D unclear. The V end lost 1 base, the J end lost 0 bases, and 8 bases lay between the germline ends. Germline values: CDR1 SGDLS, CDR2 YYNGEE. The CDR3 consists of 16 residues. The CDR3 nucleotides read TGTGCCAGCAGCGTATCTGACATCTCCTATAATTCACCCCTCCACTTT. The encoded protein is CASSVSDISYNSPLHF. Complete variable domain (other parts from reference TRBV9 and TRBJ1-6): DSGVTQTPKHLITATGQRVTLRCSPRSGDLSVYWYQQSLDQGLQFLIQYYNGEERAKGNILERFSAQQFPDLHSELNLSSLELGDSALYFCASSVSDISYNSPLHFGNGTRLTVT.

The rearrangement links TRBV10-3 to TRBJ1-4; the D gene is possibly TRBD1 (5 bases). Germline V CDR1 and CDR2: ENHRY, SYGVKD. V was clipped by 0 bases and J by 5 bases, with 19 bases between them. The CDR3 is 18 residues long. The CDR3 nucleotides are TGTGCCATCAGTGAGTCCCACGTTACCGGGAGGGGCAATGAAAAACTGTTTTTT. Encoded protein: CAISESHVTGRGNEKLFF.

The J gene is TRBJ1-2, the V gene TRBV20-1; D is unresolved. The V and J ends lost 6 bases and 8 bases respectively, with 10 bases between them. The V gene's germline CDR1 is DFQATT and CDR2 SNEGSKA (reference sequence). The length of the CDR3 is 10 residues. This CDR3 is CSATLMGYTF. CDR3 in DNA: TGCAGTGCGACCTTAATGGGCTACACCTTC.

The V and J genes are TRBV10-3 and TRBJ1-3; TRBD1 is a possible D gene (5 bases). Germline assignment: CDR1 ENHRY and CDR2 SYGVKD. V lost 2 bases and J 3 bases, leaving 8 bases between the germline ends. The CDR3 is 14 amino acids. The CDR3 bases are TGTGCCATCAGTGAGCAGGGAAGTGGAAACACCATATATTTT. Its protein product is CAISEQGSGNTIYF.